Following are 10 T cell receptor beta chains from one sample sequenced in a study of T cell changes during pregnancy in multiple sclerosis. The data were produced by immunoSEQ multiplex PCR, yet TCRdb's version contains in-frame clones alone and is incomplete. The table includes 78,000 or so clones, about 91% detected once. The sample in question was peripheral blood, obtained before pregnancy. All receptors come from a female donor with multiple sclerosis, enrolled in a pregnancy study.

This sequence joins TRBV5-6 and TRBJ2-7, with TRBD1 matching 7 bases. The CDR3 sequence is 17 residues long. Germline loops: CDR1 SGHDT, CDR2 YYEEEE. Germline trimming cut 5 bases from V and 2 bases from J; bases unmatched to any gene: 16. The CDR3: CASSYNQAGTEAYEQYF. The DNA of the CDR3 is TGTGCCAGCAGTTACAACCAAGCCGGGACAGAGGCCTACGAGCAGTACTTC.

V usage is TRBV25-1 and J usage is TRBJ1-1; the D gene is possibly TRBD1 (5 bases). Trimming pared 7 bases from V and 7 bases from J, leaving 19 bases between. The V gene's germline CDR1 is MGHDK and CDR2 SYGVNS. This CDR3 is 14 amino acids long. The CDR3 here is CASNQWGGEGEAFF. As DNA, the CDR3 is TGTGCCAGCAATCAATGGGGGGGGGAGGGTGAAGCTTTCTTT.

This clone appeared a few times. The gene calls are TRBV6-5 and TRBJ1-2, with a possible D match to TRBD1 (5 bases). Trimming removed 5 bases from V and 8 bases from J, with 15 bases in between. Germline V gene sequence: CDR1 MNHEY, CDR2 SVGAGI. CDR3 length equals 13 residues. The CDR3 loop is CASSRREKEGYTF. CDR3 in DNA: TGTGCCAGCAGTCGCAGGGAAAAGGAGGGCTACACCTTC.

This clone was counted once. The chain employs TRBV4-1 and TRBJ2-7; D possibly corresponds to TRBD2 (6 bases). The CDR3 is made up of 13 amino acids. The ends were cut back, 4 bases at V and 2 bases at J, with 9 bases in the middle. Germline V CDR1 and CDR2: MGHRA, YSYEKL. The CDR3 region has the DNA TGCGCCAGCAGCCTCCCGGGGGCCTACGAGCAGTACTTC. Protein product: CASSLPGAYEQYF.

This chain uses TRBV6-9 with TRBJ2-4; 12 bases match TRBD1. CDR3 length: 16 residues. V trimming: 4 bases; J trimming: 12 bases; junction bases outside the gene matches: 13. Per germline, CDR1 MNHGY and CDR2 SVAAGI. The CDR3 DNA sequence: TGTGCCAGCAGTTTCGGGACAGGGGGCCTAGGGGGAACTCAGTACTTC. It specifies CASSFGTGGLGGTQYF.

The rearrangement uses TRBV11-2 and TRBJ2-1, with TRBD1 as a possible D gene (5 bases). The V end was cut by 5 bases, the J end by 0 bases, with 14 bases between. This CDR3 contains 16 residues. Germline V lookup: CDR1 SGHAT, CDR2 FQNNGV. CDR3 in DNA: TGTGCCAGCAGCCGGGCGGTGGACACCTCCTACAATGAGCAGTTCTTC. Its protein product is CASSRAVDTSYNEQFF.

The rearrangement uses TRBV5-1 and TRBJ2-2, with 9 positions matching TRBD1. Trimming cost V 5 bases and J 6 bases; bases outside gene matches: 8. Per the germline V gene, CDR1 is SGHRS and CDR2 is YFSETQ. The CDR3 has 15 amino acids. This chain's CDR3 is CASSTGQGSPGELFF. In DNA, the CDR3 is TGCGCCAGCAGTACTGGACAGGGGTCCCCCGGGGAGCTGTTTTTT.

This clone was observed a single time. The limits of the CDR3 on the DNA are not certain, so only TCRdb's listed CDR3 is given. This chain links TRBV21-1 with TRBJ1-6; the tabulated D call, TRBD1, remains unverified against the DNA. TRBV21-1 is deemed a pseudogene. Inclusive of both ends, the CDR3 amounts to 16 amino acids. The CDR3 reads CASEVGGGSYNSPLHF.

The genes are TRBV13 and TRBJ2-5; 11 positions agree with TRBD2. After removal of 1 base from V and 3 bases from J, the junction contained 4 bases not matched to a gene. The germline CDR1 and CDR2 sequences are PRHDT and FYEKMQ (reference sequence). This CDR3 has 16 amino acids. This chain's CDR3 is CASSLVAGGPKETQYF. The CDR3 bases are TGTGCCAGCAGCTTAGTAGCGGGGGGGCCCAAAGAGACCCAGTACTTC.

This clone has only one observation. J is TRBJ1-2 and V is TRBV19; 10 bases are a match to TRBD1. The germline CDR1 and CDR2 sequences are LNHDA and SQIVND (reference sequence). V gave up 0 bases and J gave up 3 bases; unmatched junction bases: 4. The CDR3 is made up of 16 amino acids. The CDR3 coding sequence is TGTGCCAGTAGTATAGACCCCGGGACAGGGGACTATGGCTACACCTTC. It yields the protein CASSIDPGTGDYGYTF.